This T cell receptor beta chain came from a study of beta chain features in type 1 diabetes. Notes on the study in general: All four CD4+ subsets of Type 1 diabetes patients contained TCRB CDR3s that were moderately but significantly shorter.

V was cut by 0 bases and J by 3 bases, with 17 bases left in between. This CDR3 comprises 17 residues. The germline V gene has CDR1 LGHNA and CDR2 YSLEER. The sequenced template was cDNA made from the entire isolated RNA. Sequenced naive, central memory and regulatory T cell samples produced an average of about 3.57 million reads. Profiled with immunoSEQ multiplex PCR; TCRdb holds only in-frame clones, not every one. The sample carries around 260,000 clones, around 21% recorded once. There are a few counts of this clone. Its antigen is undetermined. CD45RO/CCR7/CD25/CD127/CD95/CD27 staining was used to isolate CD4+ naive, central memory, regulatory and stem cell-like memory cells by sorting.

V is TRBV4-3 and J is TRBJ1-1, with D maybe TRBD1 (6 bases). The sample consisted of naive CD4+ T cells from blood. This sequence originates from a woman in her thirties or forties with type 1 diabetes. The CDR3: CASSQDLGGRSYTEAFF. The DNA of the CDR3 is TGCGCCAGCAGCCAAGATCTGGGGGGGCGGTCGTACACTGAAGCTTTCTTT.